This T cell receptor beta chain appears in the sequencing data of a study of blood T cell repertoires in COVID-19. About the research overall: Researchers got acute and convalescent COVID-19 samples from the United States, Italy and Spain. From T cells, B-cell-depleted T cells, or PBMCs came the material, which was cDNA or gDNA.

Per the germline V gene, CDR1 is SGHRS and CDR2 is YFSETQ. The germline V and J ends were trimmed by 6 bases and 4 bases, with 14 bases remaining between them. The CDR3 length is 14 residues. As handled by the study authors: Amplifying reference gene primers gave estimates of nucleated cell counts. This table comes from immunoSEQ multiplex PCR, and its TCRdb copy is limited to in-frame clones, with some not included. That table is the source of V, J and clone size, and D and trimming were worked out from the DNA. The table includes around 220,000 clones, around 84% detected once. The rearrangement uses TRBV5-1 and TRBJ1-3; D possibly corresponds to TRBD1 (5 bases). The clonotype originates from a man in his fifties with acute or convalescent COVID-19. The material sequenced was peripheral blood. The CDR3 loop reads CASTDPGRGNTIYF. CDR3 bases: TGCGCCAGCACTGACCCAGGGAGGGGAAACACCATATATTTT.